Each of the 9 T cell receptor beta chains below was sequenced from the same sample in a study of shared clonotypes between healthy human individuals. CD8 cells regarded as naive lacked CD45RO, were positively chosen for CCR7, and omitted terminally differentiated effector memory CD45RA+ cells. Libraries were prepared by immunoSEQ multiplex PCR; TCRdb keeps only in-frame clonotypes and omits some of them. This table has 560,000 or so clones, around 96% appearing once. What was sequenced was naive CD8+ T cells sorted from blood. These receptors came from a woman in her thirties in good health.

CDR3 bases: TGTGCCAGCAGTGAAGCTGCTGAGCAGTTCTTC. This translates into CASSEAAEQFF. This chain links TRBV2 with TRBJ2-1; D not resolved. Per the germline V gene, CDR1 is SNHLY and CDR2 is FYNNEI. Trimming took 0 bases from V and 9 from J, leaving 3 bases between them. This CDR3 comprises 11 residues.

The rearrangement links TRBV28 to TRBJ2-2; no clear D gene. This CDR3 has 14 amino acids. From germline, CDR1 is MDHEN and CDR2 SYDVKM. Deletions cut 2 bases from V and 5 bases from J, with 9 bases between. CDR3 amino acids: CASSLVEYTGELFF. CDR3 DNA sequence: TGTGCCAGCAGTTTAGTCGAGTATACCGGGGAGCTGTTTTTT.

The chain combines TRBV19 with TRBJ2-7; 9 nucleotides line up with TRBD2. The germline gives CDR1 LNHDA, CDR2 SQIVND (reference sequence). Trimming took 8 bases from V and 3 from J; bases not matched to a gene: 5. The CDR3 runs 13 residues. CDR3 nucleotide sequence: TGTGCCAGTTCGCGGCGGGAGGGCTACGAGCAGTACTTC. Protein sequence: CASSRREGYEQYF.

This clone was seen just once. The chain has TRBV6-7 and TRBJ2-7, with 11 positions matching TRBD2. TRBV6-7 is an ORF, and what it does is uncertain. With V trimmed by 6 bases and J by 7 bases, 14 bases remained unmatched. The CDR3 spans 16 residues. The CDR3 protein is CASSPLRLLAGEEQYF. CDR3 bases: TGTGCCAGCAGCCCCTTGAGGCTACTAGCGGGAGAGGAGCAGTACTTC.

This chain links TRBV4-1 with TRBJ2-7; D unclear. CDR1 and CDR2 from the germline V gene are MGHRA and YSYEKL. Trimming pared 2 bases from V and 6 bases from J, leaving 14 bases between. This CDR3 is 14 amino acids long. The CDR3 DNA reads TGCGCCAGCAGCCAACCTGAGACACCCGGCGAGCAGTACTTC. It specifies CASSQPETPGEQYF.

This chain connects TRBV4-1 to TRBJ2-1; 7 nucleotides match TRBD2. The CDR3 contains 16 residues. After removal of 6 bases from V and 2 bases from J, the junction contained 10 bases not matched to a gene. Germline V gene lookup returns CDR1 MGHRA and CDR2 YSYEKL. CDR3 in amino acids: CASSHTPSGTYNEQFF. As DNA, the CDR3 is TGCGCCAGCAGTCACACACCCAGCGGGACCTACAATGAGCAGTTCTTC.

The J gene is TRBJ1-1, the V gene TRBV27, with D hard to call. CDR1 and CDR2 from the germline V gene are MNHEY and SMNVEV (reference sequence). The ends were cut back, 3 bases at V and 1 base at J, with 6 bases in the middle. The CDR3 is 13 residues long. This CDR3 reads CASSLTPNTEAFF. The CDR3 nucleotides read TGTGCCAGCAGTTTGACACCGAACACTGAAGCTTTCTTT.

The V and J genes are TRBV28 and TRBJ2-2, with D perhaps assigned TRBD1 or TRBD2 (5 bases each). Germline V gives CDR1 MDHEN, CDR2 SYDVKM. V was shortened by 6 bases and J by 0 bases, with 8 bases between the two germline ends. The CDR3 has 14 amino acids. The CDR3 sequence is CASRGTANTGELFF. As DNA, the CDR3 is TGTGCCAGCAGAGGGACGGCGAACACCGGGGAGCTGTTTTTT.

This rearrangement joins TRBV10-1 to TRBJ2-1, with 8 positions matching TRBD2. The germline V gene encodes CDR1 WNHNN and CDR2 SYGVQD (reference sequence). The CDR3 has 13 residues. With 2 bases clipped from V and 10 bases from J, the junction kept 4 bases outside the gene matches. As DNA, the CDR3 is TGCGCCAGCAGTGAGGGACTAGCTAGCGAGCAGTTCTTC. Translated: CASSEGLASEQFF.